The table lists the clone carrying this TCR beta chain with a count of one. Researchers isolated at least 7 million PBMCs per sample. The authors ran a second PCR of about 6 to 12 cycles using a sample-barcoded 5' primer and a J-beta primer mix. TCRdb analysed the 5' RACE reads with MiXCR anew, one entry per CDR3 protein. Of about 800,000 distinct CDR3 sequences listed, about three fifths are singletons. This entry comes from a study of blood T cells in healthy people across ages. The CDR3 spans 14 residues. The V gene's germline CDR1 is MNHNY and CDR2 SVGAGI (reference sequence). After removal of 5 bases from V and 5 bases from J, the junction contained 5 bases not matched to a gene.

The sequence derives from a man younger than 40 in good health. The sequenced sample consisted of blood. The chain combines TRBV6-6 with TRBJ2-3, with TRBD2 identical over 9 bases. CDR3 DNA: TGTGCCAGCAGTCTAGCGGGAAGGGTAGATACGCAGTATTTT. Translating it yields CASSLAGRVDTQYF.